Detailed here is one T cell receptor beta chain. This clone was recorded many times. There is no known antigen for this receptor. One base away there is no much larger clone; base qualities are not given. Each collaborating institution followed its own protocols to collect whole blood in K2EDTA tubes. For TCRbeta analysis, collaborator samples were shipped as frozen whole blood, as isolated PBMCs, or as DNA extracted from either sample type. This specimen comes from a study of blood T cell repertoires in COVID-19 (TCRdb year 2020). For context, the study as a whole: Collaborator samples came from the United States, Italy and Spain and covered acute and convalescent phases of COVID-19. Samples were obtained from the ongoing ImmuneRACE study (first 160 participants) and from some 1,300 subjects provided by 6 global collaborators. The repertoires were released in a freely available public database intended as a resource for research on the immune response to SARS-CoV-2. Sample metadata almost always included a de-identified subject ID, COVID-19 status, age in years and sex. Where HLA class I and class II types were available, the types were taken from metadata supplied by the sample provider, not from assay-based typing. The dataset comprised deeply sampled blood TCRbeta repertoires from subjects exposed to, actively infected with, or recovered from COVID-19. The material from the prospective study consisted of cDNA or gDNA derived from T cells, B-cell-depleted T cells, or PBMCs. General study outcomes and caveats: How much clinical and demographic metadata was included differed by source and by participant, and the metadata was provided uncurated.

The immunoSEQ Assay, a bias-controlled multiplex PCR, was used to amplify TCRbeta CDR3 regions from genomic DNA. Processing in the source paper ran as follows. The number of nucleated cells in each sample was estimated by amplification of reference gene primers within the assay. To quantify the absolute abundance of each unique TCRbeta CDR3 rearrangement, sequence reads were collapsed and filtered. For each sample, productive Simpson clonality was calculated as the square root of Simpson's diversity index over productive rearrangements. TCRdb carries this immuneACCESS record with in-frame sequences only. Its versions omit some clonotypes, under half of them owing to an unresolved V gene in the studies checked, with the rest unexplained. D and trimming were read from the DNA, whereas the V and J calls and clone size are those reported in that table. Present in this sample are under 95,000 clones, around 80% of which were seen just once. The ten biggest clones cover around 27% of the sample.

The CDR3 covers 14 residues, taking in both the cysteine and the phenylalanine. Solely the CDR3 DNA is kept, with 42 bases framed from the first base. Taken from the germline V gene, the CDR1 and CDR2 loops are MGHRA and YSYEKL. V and J lose 1 base and 7 bases, and a span of 8 bases separates them. This receptor was obtained from a man in his sixties with active or convalescent COVID-19. The sequenced sample consisted of peripheral blood. The sequence links TRBV4-1 to TRBJ1-6; the D gene lacks a confident call. The CDR3 sequence is CASSQGEGNSPLHF. The DNA is as follows: TGCGCCAGCAGCCAAGGAGAGGGCAATTCACCCCTCCACTTT.